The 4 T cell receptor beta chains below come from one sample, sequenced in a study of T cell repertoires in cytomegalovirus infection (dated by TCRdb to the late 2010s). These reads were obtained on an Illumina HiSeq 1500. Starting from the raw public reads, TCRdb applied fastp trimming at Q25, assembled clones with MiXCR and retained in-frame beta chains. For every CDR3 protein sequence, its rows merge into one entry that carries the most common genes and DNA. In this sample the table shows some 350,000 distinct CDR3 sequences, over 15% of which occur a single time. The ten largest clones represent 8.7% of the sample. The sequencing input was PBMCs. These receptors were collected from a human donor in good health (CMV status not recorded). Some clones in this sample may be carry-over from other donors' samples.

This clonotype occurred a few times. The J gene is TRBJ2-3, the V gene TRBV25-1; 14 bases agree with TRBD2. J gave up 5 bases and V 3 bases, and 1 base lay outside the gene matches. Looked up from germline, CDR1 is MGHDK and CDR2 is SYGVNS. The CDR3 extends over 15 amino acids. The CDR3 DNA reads TGTGCCAGCAGTGAGGGGACTAGCGGGGGAGATACGCAGTATTTT. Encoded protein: CASSEGTSGGDTQYF.

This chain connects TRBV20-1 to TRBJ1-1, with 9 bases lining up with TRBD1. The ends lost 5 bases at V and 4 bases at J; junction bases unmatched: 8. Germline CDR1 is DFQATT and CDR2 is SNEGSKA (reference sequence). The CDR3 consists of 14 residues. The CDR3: CSAYKQGAGTEAFF. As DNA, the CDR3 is TGCAGTGCTTACAAACAGGGGGCAGGCACTGAAGCTTTCTTT.

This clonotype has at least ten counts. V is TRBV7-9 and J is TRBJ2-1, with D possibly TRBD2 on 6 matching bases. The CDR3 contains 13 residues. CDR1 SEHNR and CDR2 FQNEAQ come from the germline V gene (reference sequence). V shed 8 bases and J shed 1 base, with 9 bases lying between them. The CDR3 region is CASGSGSYNEQFF. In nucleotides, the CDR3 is TGTGCCAGCGGCAGCGGGTCCTACAATGAGCAGTTCTTC.

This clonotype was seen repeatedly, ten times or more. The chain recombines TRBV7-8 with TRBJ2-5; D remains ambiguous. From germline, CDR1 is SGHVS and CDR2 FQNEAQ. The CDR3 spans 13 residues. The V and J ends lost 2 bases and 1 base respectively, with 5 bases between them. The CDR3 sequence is CASSLILQETQYF. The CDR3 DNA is TGTGCCAGCAGCTTAATTCTCCAAGAGACCCAGTACTTC.